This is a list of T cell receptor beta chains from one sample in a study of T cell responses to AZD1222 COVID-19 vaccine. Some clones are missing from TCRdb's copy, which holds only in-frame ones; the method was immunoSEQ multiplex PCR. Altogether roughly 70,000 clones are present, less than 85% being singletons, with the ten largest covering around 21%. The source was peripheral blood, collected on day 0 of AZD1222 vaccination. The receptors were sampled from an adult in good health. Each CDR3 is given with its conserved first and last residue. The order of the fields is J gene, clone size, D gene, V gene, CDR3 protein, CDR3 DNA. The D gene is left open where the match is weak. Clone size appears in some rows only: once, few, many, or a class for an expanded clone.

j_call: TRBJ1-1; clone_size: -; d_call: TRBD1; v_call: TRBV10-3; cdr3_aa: CAISDRQGARTEAFF; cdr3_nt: TGTGCCATCAGTGATAGACAGGGGGCGCGCACTGAAGCTTTCTTT
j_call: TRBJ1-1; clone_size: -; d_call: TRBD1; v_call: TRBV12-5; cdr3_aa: CASGLGTGRALNTEAFF; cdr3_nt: TGTGCTAGTGGACTCGGGACAGGGAGAGCATTGAACACTGAAGCTTTCTTT
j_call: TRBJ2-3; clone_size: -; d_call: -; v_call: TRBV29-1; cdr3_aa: CSVVPGTGTDTQYF; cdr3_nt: TGCAGCGTTGTTCCGGGGACGGGCACAGATACGCAGTATTTT
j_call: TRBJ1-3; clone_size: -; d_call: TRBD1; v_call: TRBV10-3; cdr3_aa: CAIRGDSSGNTIYF; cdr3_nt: TGTGCCATCAGGGGGGACAGCTCTGGAAACACCATATATTTT
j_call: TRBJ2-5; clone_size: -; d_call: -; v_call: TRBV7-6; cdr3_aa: CASSLGRQETQYF; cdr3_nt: TGTGCCAGCAGCTTAGGGCGGCAAGAGACCCAGTACTTC
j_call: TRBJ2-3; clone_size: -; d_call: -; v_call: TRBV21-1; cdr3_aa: CASSGSGPSTDTQYF; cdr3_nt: TGTGCCAGCAGCGGTAGCGGCCCTAGCACAGATACGCAGTATTTT
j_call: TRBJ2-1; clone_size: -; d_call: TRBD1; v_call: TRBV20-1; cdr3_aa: CSAGDRVYNEQFF; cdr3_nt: TGCAGTGCTGGTGACAGGGTATACAATGAGCAGTTCTTC
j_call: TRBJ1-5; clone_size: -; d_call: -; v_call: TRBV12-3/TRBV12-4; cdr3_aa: CASSLMAFEPQHF; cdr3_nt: TGTGCCAGCAGTCTAATGGCCTTTGAGCCCCAGCATTTT
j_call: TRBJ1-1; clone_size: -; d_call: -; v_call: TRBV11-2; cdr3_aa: CASTHNPEGNTEAFF; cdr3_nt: TGTGCCAGCACCCACAACCCGGAGGGGAACACTGAAGCTTTCTTT
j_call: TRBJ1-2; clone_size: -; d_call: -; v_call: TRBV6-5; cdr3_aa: CASTSGRNYGYTF; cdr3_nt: TGTGCCAGCACCTCCGGACGGAACTATGGCTACACCTTC
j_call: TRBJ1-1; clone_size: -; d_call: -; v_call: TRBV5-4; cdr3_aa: CASSSPLGVRAEAFF; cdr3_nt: TGTGCCAGCAGCTCCCCGCTAGGGGTTCGAGCTGAAGCTTTCTTT
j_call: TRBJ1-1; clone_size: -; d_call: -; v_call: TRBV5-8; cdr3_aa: CASSLRETEAFF; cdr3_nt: TGTGCCAGCAGCTTGAGAGAAACTGAAGCTTTCTTT
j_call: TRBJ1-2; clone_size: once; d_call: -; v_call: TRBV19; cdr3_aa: CASSIDWGYTF; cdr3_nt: TGTGCCAGTAGTATAGACTGGGGCTACACCTTC
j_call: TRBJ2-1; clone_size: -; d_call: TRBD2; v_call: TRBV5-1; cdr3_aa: CASSLGGLAGGGNEQFF; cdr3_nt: TGCGCCAGCAGCCTTGGTGGACTAGCGGGAGGGGGCAATGAGCAGTTCTTC
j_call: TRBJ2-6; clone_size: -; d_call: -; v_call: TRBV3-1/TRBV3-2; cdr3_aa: CASSQVFSGANVLTF; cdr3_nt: TGTGCCAGCAGCCAAGTTTTTAGTGGGGCCAACGTCCTGACTTTC
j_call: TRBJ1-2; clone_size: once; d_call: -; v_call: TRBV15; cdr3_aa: CATSRDFAGYGYTF; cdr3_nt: TGTGCCACCAGCAGAGATTTTGCGGGATATGGCTACACCTTC
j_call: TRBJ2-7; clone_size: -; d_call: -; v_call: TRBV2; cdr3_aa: CATGWGSSYEQYF; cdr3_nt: TGTGCCACAGGGTGGGGGAGCTCCTACGAGCAGTACTTC
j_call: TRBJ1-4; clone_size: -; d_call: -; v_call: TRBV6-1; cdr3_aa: CASSEEGLFF; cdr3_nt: TGTGCCAGCAGTGAGGAGGGGTTGTTTTTT
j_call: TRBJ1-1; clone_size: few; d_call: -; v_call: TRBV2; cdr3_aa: CASTLDSGNEAFF; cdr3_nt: TGTGCCAGCACATTAGACAGCGGGAATGAAGCTTTCTTT
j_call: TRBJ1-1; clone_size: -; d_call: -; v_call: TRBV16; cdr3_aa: CASSQFAVNTEAFF; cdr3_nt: TGTGCCAGCAGCCAATTTGCTGTAAACACTGAAGCTTTCTTT
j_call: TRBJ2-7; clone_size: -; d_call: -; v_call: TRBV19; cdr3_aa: CASTRTGGRGEQYF; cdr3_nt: TGTGCCAGTACCCGTACCGGGGGAAGGGGCGAGCAGTACTTC
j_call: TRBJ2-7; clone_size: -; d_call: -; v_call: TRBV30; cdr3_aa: CAWSGAYEQYF; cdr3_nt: TGTGCCTGGAGCGGGGCATACGAGCAGTACTTC
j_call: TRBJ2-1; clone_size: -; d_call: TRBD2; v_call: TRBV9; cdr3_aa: CASSPPMGLAGNEQFF; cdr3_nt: TGTGCCAGCAGTCCCCCCATGGGCCTAGCGGGCAATGAGCAGTTCTTC
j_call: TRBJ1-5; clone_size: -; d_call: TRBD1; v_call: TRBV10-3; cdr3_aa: CAISEFADRFDQPQHF; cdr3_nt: TGTGCCATCAGTGAGTTCGCGGACAGGTTCGATCAGCCCCAGCATTTT
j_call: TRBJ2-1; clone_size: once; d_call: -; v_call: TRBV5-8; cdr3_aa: CASSLIWVRGQQFF; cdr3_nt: TGTGCCAGCAGCTTAATTTGGGTGAGGGGACAGCAGTTCTTC
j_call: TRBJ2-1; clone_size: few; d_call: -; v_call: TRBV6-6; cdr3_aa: CASSYSIRGPADEQFF; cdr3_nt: TGTGCCAGCAGTTACTCGATCCGAGGTCCTGCCGATGAGCAGTTCTTC
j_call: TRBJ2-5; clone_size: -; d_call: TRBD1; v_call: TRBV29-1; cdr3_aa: CSVATGDQETQYF; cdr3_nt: TGCAGCGTTGCGACAGGGGACCAAGAGACCCAGTACTTC
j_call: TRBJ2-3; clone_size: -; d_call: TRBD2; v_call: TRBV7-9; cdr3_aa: CASSSSGGGTDTQYF; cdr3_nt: TGTGCCAGCAGCTCTAGCGGGGGGGGCACAGATACGCAGTATTTT
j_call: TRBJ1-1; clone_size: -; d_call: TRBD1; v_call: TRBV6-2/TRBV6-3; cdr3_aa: CASSYRGPMNTEAFF; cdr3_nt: TGTGCCAGCAGTTACAGGGGGCCCATGAACACTGAAGCTTTCTTT
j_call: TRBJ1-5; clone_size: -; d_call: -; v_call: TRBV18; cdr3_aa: CASSPGSPGHQHF; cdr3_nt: TGTGCCAGCTCACCGGGATCCCCGGGGCATCAACATTTT
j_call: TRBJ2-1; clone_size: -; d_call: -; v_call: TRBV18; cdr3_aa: CASSPGRGNEQFF; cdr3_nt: TGTGCCAGCTCCCCCGGCAGGGGCAATGAGCAGTTCTTC
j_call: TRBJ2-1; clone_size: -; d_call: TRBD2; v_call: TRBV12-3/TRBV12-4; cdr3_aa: CASSAGVYNEQFF; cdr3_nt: TGTGCCAGTTCAGCGGGAGTATACAATGAGCAGTTCTTC
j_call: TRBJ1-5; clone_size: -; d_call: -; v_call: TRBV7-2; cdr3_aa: CASSLAGGHQPQHF; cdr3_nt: TGTGCCAGCAGCTTAGCGGGGGGTCATCAGCCCCAGCATTTT
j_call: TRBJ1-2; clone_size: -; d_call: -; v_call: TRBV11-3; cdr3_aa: CASSLKSVGYTF; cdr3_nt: TGTGCCAGCAGTCTTAAGTCGGTTGGCTACACCTTC
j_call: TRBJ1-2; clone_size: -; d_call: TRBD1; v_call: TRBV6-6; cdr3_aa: CASSYGGQGPYGYTF; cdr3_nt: TGTGCCAGCAGTTACGGGGGACAGGGGCCCTATGGCTACACCTTC
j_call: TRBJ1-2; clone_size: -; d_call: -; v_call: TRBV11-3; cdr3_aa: CASSITRGGGYTF; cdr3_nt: TGTGCCAGCAGCATTACGAGGGGGGGCGGCTACACCTTC
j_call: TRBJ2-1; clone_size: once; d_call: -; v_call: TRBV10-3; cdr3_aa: CAISDSPSNNEQFF; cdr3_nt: TGTGCCATCAGTGATTCACCCTCTAACAATGAGCAGTTCTTC
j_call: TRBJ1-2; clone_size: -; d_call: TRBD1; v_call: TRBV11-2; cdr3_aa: CASSGTGGVYGYTF; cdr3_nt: TGTGCCAGCAGCGGGACAGGGGGGGTCTATGGCTACACCTTC
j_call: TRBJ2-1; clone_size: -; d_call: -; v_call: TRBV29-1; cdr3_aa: CSVEPPETYNEQFF; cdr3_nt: TGCAGCGTTGAACCGCCTGAGACGTACAATGAGCAGTTCTTC
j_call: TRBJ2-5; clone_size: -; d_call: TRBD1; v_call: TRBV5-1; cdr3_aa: CATTEQGAVETQYF; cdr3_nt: TGCGCCACCACAGAACAGGGGGCCGTGGAGACCCAGTACTTC
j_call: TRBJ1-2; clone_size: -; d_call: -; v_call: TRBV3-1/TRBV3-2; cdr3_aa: CASSQAVGGGYTF; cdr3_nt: TGTGCCAGCAGCCAAGCAGTCGGGGGCGGCTACACCTTC
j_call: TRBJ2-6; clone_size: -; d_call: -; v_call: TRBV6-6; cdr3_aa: CASKTGANVLTF; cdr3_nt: TGTGCCAGCAAAACTGGGGCCAACGTCCTGACTTTC
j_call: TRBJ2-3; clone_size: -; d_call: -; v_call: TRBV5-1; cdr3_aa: CASSLDSLGPDTQYF; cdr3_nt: TGCGCCAGCAGCTTGGACAGTTTAGGTCCAGATACGCAGTATTTT
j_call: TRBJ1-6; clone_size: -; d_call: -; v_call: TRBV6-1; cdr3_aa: CASSEHLKGSSPLHF; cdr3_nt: TGTGCCAGCAGTGAGCACCTCAAGGGGAGTTCACCCCTCCACTTT
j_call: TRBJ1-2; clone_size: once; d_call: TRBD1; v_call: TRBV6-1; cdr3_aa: CASSEDNMGQDVNYGYTF; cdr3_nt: TGTGCCAGCAGTGAAGACAACATGGGACAGGACGTAAACTATGGCTACACCTTC
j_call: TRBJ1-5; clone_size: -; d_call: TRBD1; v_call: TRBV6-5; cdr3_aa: CASSFTGVNQPQHF; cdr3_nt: TGTGCCAGCAGTTTCACAGGGGTAAATCAGCCCCAGCATTTT
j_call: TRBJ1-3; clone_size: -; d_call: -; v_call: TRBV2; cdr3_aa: CASSDTGRNTIYF; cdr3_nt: TGTGCCAGCAGTGATACAGGGAGGAACACCATATATTTT
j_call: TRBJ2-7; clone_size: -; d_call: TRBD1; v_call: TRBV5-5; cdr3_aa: CASSSLPGQGYDEQYF; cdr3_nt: TGTGCCAGCAGCTCCTTGCCCGGACAGGGGTACGACGAGCAGTACTTC
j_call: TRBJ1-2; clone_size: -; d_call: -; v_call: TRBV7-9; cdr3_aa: CASSPSEAPSNGYTF; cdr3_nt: TGTGCCAGCAGCCCCTCGGAGGCCCCATCCAACGGCTACACCTTC
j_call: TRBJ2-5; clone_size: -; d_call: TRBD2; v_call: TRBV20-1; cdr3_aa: CSASFPGGPRETQYF; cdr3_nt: TGCAGTGCTAGTTTTCCGGGAGGGCCCAGGGAGACCCAGTACTTC
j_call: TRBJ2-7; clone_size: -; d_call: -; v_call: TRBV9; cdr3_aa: CASSVAPGGRAHEQYF; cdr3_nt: TGTGCCAGCAGCGTAGCTCCTGGCGGGCGGGCCCACGAGCAGTACTTC